This TCR beta chain was found in a study of T cells in Graves' hyperthyroidism and ophthalmopathy. The table lists this clonotype with many counts. Amplified TCR beta CDR3 regions came from RNA transcripts. The TCR CDR3 was amplified in a first-round RT-PCR using the HTBI primer set. TCRdb independently ran MiXCR on the multiplex PCR reads; one entry per CDR3 protein. The sample includes around 400,000 distinct CDR3 sequences, 20% to 25% of them seen just once. The TCR sequence derives from a man aged 50-60 years with Graves' hyperthyroidism. Material for sequencing was blood.

The CDR3 reads CASSDNGDTQYF. The CDR3, as DNA: TGTGCCAGCAGCGATAACGGGGATACGCAGTATTTT. V gene TRBV7-3 combines with J gene TRBJ2-3; D remains ambiguous. Germline CDR1 reads SGHTA; CDR2 reads FQGTGA. This CDR3 region has 12 residues. V lost 5 bases to trimming and J lost 6 bases, with 9 bases between them.